The 29 T cell receptor beta chains below all came from one sample that was sequenced in a study of blood T cell repertoires in COVID-19. TCRdb's copy holds only in-frame clones and misses some; the assay was immunoSEQ multiplex PCR. The data hold about 170,000 clones, with roughly four fifths observed a single time. The material sequenced was PBMCs or T cells enriched from blood (not recorded which). Source of these receptors: a man over 45 who had recovered from COVID-19.

The sample holds a few counts of this clone. The chain recombines TRBV2 with TRBJ1-3; 7 bases agree with TRBD1. Per the germline V gene, CDR1 is SNHLY and CDR2 is FYNNEI. The CDR3 is 19 amino acids. Unmatched junction bases numbered 21, after V lost 6 bases and J lost 4 bases. CDR3 bases: TGTGCCAGCAGGGGACAGACAGGGAGGTTAAAGGTCCGAGGAAACACCATATATTTT. Protein sequence: CASRGQTGRLKVRGNTIYF.

This clone was counted a few times. The chain has TRBV11-2 and TRBJ2-1; TRBD1 matches at 9 bases. V dropped 6 bases and J dropped 10; count of bases not matched to a gene: 10. The CDR3 covers 14 residues. The germline CDR1 and CDR2 sequences are SGHAT and FQNNGV. CDR3 nucleotide sequence: TGTGCCAGCAGGCCGGGACAGGGCGTCGTGGAGCAGTTCTTC. Encoded protein: CASRPGQGVVEQFF. The full variable domain, completed using reference TRBV11-2 and TRBJ2-1, is EAGVAQSPRYKIIEKRQSVAFWCNPISGHATLYWYQQILGQGPKLLIQFQNNGVVDDSQLPKDRFSAERLKGVDSTLKIQPAKLEDSAVYLCASRPGQGVVEQFFGPGTRLTVL.

The CDR3 DNA reads as TGTGCCAGCAGTTACTCGAAGGACAATAATTCACCCCTCCACTTT. This translates into CASSYSKDNNSPLHF. This rearrangement joins TRBV6-5 to TRBJ1-6; D is possibly TRBD1 (5 bases). This CDR3 spans 15 amino acids. V lost 0 bases to trimming and J lost 5 bases, with 8 bases between them. From germline, CDR1 is MNHEY and CDR2 SVGAGI.

This sequence joins TRBV18 and TRBJ1-1, with 7 bases fitting TRBD1. The trim removed 3 bases at V and 4 bases at J, leaving 8 bases unmatched. Germline lookup yields CDR1 KGHSH and CDR2 LQKENI. This CDR3 is 15 amino acids long. The CDR3 DNA reads TGTGCCAGCTCACCGTGGACAGGCGGGGTCACTGAAGCTTTCTTT. Translating it yields CASSPWTGGVTEAFF.

V usage is TRBV19 and J usage is TRBJ1-6, with 8 positions matching TRBD1. With V trimmed by 5 bases and J by 9 bases, 9 bases remained unmatched. This CDR3 has 15 residues. The germline V gene has CDR1 LNHDA and CDR2 SQIVND (reference sequence). The CDR3 region is CASSEVGRGPSPLHF. The DNA of the CDR3 is TGTGCCAGTAGTGAAGTCGGCAGGGGGCCTTCACCCCTCCACTTT.

V is TRBV28 and J is TRBJ1-1, with TRBD1 identical over 11 bases. The germline CDR1 and CDR2 sequences are MDHEN and SYDVKM. The trim removed 11 bases at V and 4 bases at J, leaving 6 bases unmatched. The CDR3 extends over 13 amino acids. CDR3 in amino acids: CAGTGGVGTEAFF. The CDR3 DNA follows: TGTGCCGGGACAGGGGGTGTCGGCACTGAAGCTTTCTTT.

The rearrangement links TRBV19 to TRBJ1-1, with unresolved D. Germline assignment: CDR1 LNHDA and CDR2 SQIVND (reference sequence). The ends were cut back, 7 bases at V and 1 base at J, with 10 bases in the middle. This CDR3 spans 13 amino acids. The CDR3 region has the DNA TGTGCCAGTACCCAACAGACGAACACTGAAGCTTTCTTT. Translating gives CASTQQTNTEAFF.

The genes are TRBV7-8 and TRBJ2-7, with 9 bases aligning to TRBD2. Germline CDR1 and CDR2: SGHVS and FQNEAQ. V shed 5 bases and J 2 bases; nucleotides not matched to a gene: 10. The CDR3 is 16 residues long. CDR3 protein: CASSPAGKRGAYEQYF. DNA of the CDR3: TGTGCCAGCAGCCCCGCCGGGAAGCGGGGGGCCTACGAGCAGTACTTC.

V is TRBV12-3 or TRBV12-4 and J is TRBJ2-3; tentative D call: TRBD2 (7 bases). Trimming removed 8 bases at V and 5 bases at J, with 14 bases between. The CDR3 runs 13 residues. For the CDR3, the DNA is TGTGCCAGCGGAGGGGGGGTGGTAGATACGCAGTATTTT. It translates to CASGGGVVDTQYF.

In its sample, this clone was seen once. This chain links TRBV7-8 with TRBJ1-6; no clear D. V lost 5 bases to trimming and J lost 8 bases, with 16 bases between them. CDR1 and CDR2 (germline): SGHVS, FQNEAQ. The CDR3 contains 15 residues. Written as DNA, the CDR3 is TGTGCCAGCAGCCCCCGAGAGGGTATCGATTCACCCCTCCACTTT. Its protein product is CASSPREGIDSPLHF.

This clone was recorded only once. The genes are TRBV3-1 (or the pseudogene TRBV3-2) and TRBJ2-2; TRBD1 aligns across 7 bases. V was pared by 2 bases and J by 1 base, with 13 bases of the junction left unmatched. CDR1 and CDR2 (germline): LGHDT, YNNKEL (reference sequence). The CDR3 contains 19 residues. For the CDR3, the DNA is TGTGCCAGCAGCCAAAAGCTCTTTTCCGGGACAGTGAACACCGGGGAGCTGTTTTTT. It codes for CASSQKLFSGTVNTGELFF.

This rearrangement joins TRBV3-1 (or the pseudogene TRBV3-2) to TRBJ1-5; D is unclear. The CDR3 consists of 15 residues. The V gene lost 5 bases and the J gene lost 0 bases, with 11 bases spanning the gap. Germline assignment: CDR1 LGHDT and CDR2 YNNKEL (reference sequence). The DNA of the CDR3 is TGTGCCAGCAGCTCCTCCCCCAGTAGCAATCAGCCCCAGCATTTT. It encodes CASSSSPSSNQPQHF.

The chain joins TRBV27 to TRBJ2-5; 15 nucleotides match TRBD2. This CDR3 is built from 15 residues. Germline V CDR1 and CDR2: MNHEY, SMNVEV (reference sequence). V was pared by 5 bases and J by 4 bases, with 2 bases of the junction left unmatched. The CDR3 sequence is CASSRGLAGGETQYF. DNA of the CDR3: TGTGCCAGCAGTAGGGGACTAGCGGGGGGAGAGACCCAGTACTTC.

This clone turned up a few times. CDR3 in amino acids: CASRGRGLEAFF. The DNA for the CDR3 is TGTGCCAGCAGGGGCAGGGGGCTTGAAGCTTTCTTT. This chain links TRBV2 with TRBJ1-1; TRBD1 matches at 8 bases. Germline V gives CDR1 SNHLY, CDR2 FYNNEI. CDR3 size: 12 residues. J gave up 7 bases and V 6 bases, and 4 bases lay outside the gene matches. Combining the CDR3 with reference TRBV2 and TRBJ1-1 gives the whole variable domain EPEVTQTPSHQVTQMGQEVILRCVPISNHLYFYWYRQILGQKVEFLVSFYNNEISEKSEIFDDQFSVERPDGSNFTLKIRSTKLEDSAMYFCASRGRGLEAFFGQGTRLTVV.

J is TRBJ2-2 and V is TRBV5-4; D is perhaps TRBD1 (6 bases). V lost 5 bases to trimming and J lost 0 bases, with 14 bases between them. This CDR3 is built from 16 residues. CDR1 is SGHNT, CDR2 YYREEE, per germline (reference sequence). For the CDR3, the DNA is TGTGCCAGCAGATCCGGACAGACCACGAACACCGGGGAGCTGTTTTTT. As protein: CASRSGQTTNTGELFF.

The CDR3 region has the DNA TGTGCTAGTGGTATTAGCGGGGGGACCTCTGAGCAGTTCTTC. Encoded protein: CASGISGGTSEQFF. The gene calls are TRBV12-5 and TRBJ2-1; 10 bases fit TRBD2. The germline V gene has CDR1 LGHNT and CDR2 FRNRAP. V was pared by 5 bases and J by 9 bases, with 7 bases of the junction left unmatched. The CDR3 is 14 residues long.

The J gene is TRBJ1-4, the V gene TRBV5-6; TRBD1 might be the D (6 bases). V lost 2 bases and J lost 12, with 23 bases in between. The CDR3 covers 16 residues. The germline V gene encodes CDR1 SGHDT and CDR2 YYEEEE. The CDR3 nucleotides read TGTGCCAGCAGCTTAAATCGACAGGCCGTTACGGAAGAACTGTTTTTT. Translated, it gives CASSLNRQAVTEELFF. The full variable domain, with the rest looked up from reference TRBV5-6 and TRBJ1-4, is DAGVTQSPTHLIKTRGQQVTLRCSPKSGHDTVSWYQQALGQGPQFIFQYYEEEERQRGNFPDRFSGHQFPNYSSELNVNALLLGDSALYLCASSLNRQAVTEELFFGSGTQLSVL.

This clone turned up a few times. V and J are TRBV5-4 and TRBJ2-3, with TRBD2 identical over 8 bases. Germline trimming cut 4 bases from V and 10 bases from J; bases unmatched to any gene: 8. CDR3 length: 13 amino acids. The V gene's germline CDR1 is SGHNT and CDR2 YYREEE (reference sequence). The CDR3 DNA reads as TGTGCCAGCAGCCGGGGGGGTGATGGCGCGCAGTATTTT. The encoded protein is CASSRGGDGAQYF.

This chain links TRBV10-3 with TRBJ2-3, with 9 bases fitting TRBD2. Per germline, CDR1 ENHRY and CDR2 SYGVKD. The V segment lost 7 bases and the J segment 4 bases; nucleotides outside the gene matches: 6. The CDR3 runs to 14 residues. The CDR3 nucleotides are TGTGCCATCACCGTAGCGGGGGTCCCAGATACGCAGTATTTT. This codes for CAITVAGVPDTQYF.

The rearrangement joins TRBV6-2 or TRBV6-3 to TRBJ1-1, with TRBD1 as a possible D gene (6 bases). Germline values: CDR1 MNHEY, CDR2 SVGEGT. The CDR3 loop spans 20 amino acids. Trimming left V 0 bases short and J 0 bases short, with 23 bases between. For the CDR3, the DNA is TGTGCCAGCAGTTACTCGAGCCTGTCACAGGGAACTCGATTGAACACTGAAGCTTTCTTT. Its translation: CASSYSSLSQGTRLNTEAFF.

This clone was counted between two and nine times. The rearrangement joins TRBV11-2 to TRBJ1-6, with D hard to call. V was cut by 5 bases and J by 7 bases, with 9 bases left in between. CDR3 size: 13 residues. Per germline, CDR1 SGHAT and CDR2 FQNNGV. CDR3 nucleotides: TGTGCCAGCAGCCTAGCCGAGAATTCACCCCTCCACTTT. Translation gives CASSLAENSPLHF.

The CDR3 region is CASNWGGEQYF. CDR3 in DNA: TGTGCCAGCAATTGGGGGGGCGAGCAGTACTTC. V is TRBV27 and J is TRBJ2-7; 7 positions agree with TRBD2. With V trimmed by 7 bases and J by 6 bases, 3 bases remained unmatched. This CDR3 is built from 11 residues. CDR1 is MNHEY and CDR2 is SMNVEV in the germline V gene (reference sequence).

The genes are TRBV5-1 and TRBJ2-2; 10 positions match TRBD1. The V gene's germline CDR1 is SGHRS and CDR2 YFSETQ. This CDR3 region has 14 residues. With 7 bases clipped from V and 5 bases from J, the junction kept 5 bases outside the gene matches. The CDR3 DNA reads TGCGCCAGCCTGGACAGGGGGTCAACCGGGGAGCTGTTTTTT. It specifies CASLDRGSTGELFF.

The rearrangement uses TRBV24-1 and TRBJ2-3, with 12 bases matching TRBD1. The CDR3 totals 17 residues. The V gene end was trimmed by 5 bases and the J gene end by 6 bases; junction bases not matched to a gene: 11. The germline CDR1 and CDR2 sequences are KGHDR and SFDVKD. The CDR3 nucleotides are TGTGCCACCAGTGGTCGAACCGGGACAGGGGGCGCCGATACGCAGTATTTT. It yields the protein CATSGRTGTGGADTQYF.

The rearrangement links TRBV27 to TRBJ2-7; D is uncertain. This CDR3 has 13 residues. With 2 bases removed from V and 3 bases from J, the gap between germline ends came to 8 bases. Germline V CDR1 and CDR2: MNHEY, SMNVEV (reference sequence). The CDR3 nucleotides are TGTGCCAGCAGTTTACAGTACCGCTACGAGCAGTACTTC. As protein: CASSLQYRYEQYF.

This clone was seen just once. J is TRBJ1-1 and V is TRBV29-1, with 7 bases matching TRBD1. V lost 2 bases and J lost 3; bases outside the gene matches: 0. Germline values: CDR1 SQVTM, CDR2 ANQGSEA. The CDR3 contains 12 residues. Here the CDR3 reads CSVETGDTEAFF. The DNA of the CDR3 is TGCAGCGTTGAAACAGGGGACACTGAAGCTTTCTTT.

The chain has TRBV19 and TRBJ2-2; TRBD2 agrees at 7 bases. The CDR3 consists of 15 residues. V shed 5 bases and J 0 bases; nucleotides not matched to a gene: 3. Germline loops: CDR1 LNHDA, CDR2 SQIVND (reference sequence). The chain's CDR3 is CASSVSGTNTGELFF. CDR3 DNA: TGTGCCAGTAGTGTCAGCGGGACGAACACCGGGGAGCTGTTTTTT. Full variable domain (outside the CDR3, taken from reference TRBV19 and TRBJ2-2): DGGITQSPKYLFRKEGQNVTLSCEQNLNHDAMYWYRQDPGQGLRLIYYSQIVNDFQKGDIAEGYSVSREKKESFPLTVTSAQKNPTAFYLCASSVSGTNTGELFFGEGSRLTVL.

The chain couples TRBV19 to TRBJ1-1; 8 bases line up with TRBD1. The CDR3 extends over 14 amino acids. The V and J ends lost 1 base and 7 bases, in that order; junction bases with no gene match: 5. CDR1 is LNHDA and CDR2 is SQIVND in the germline V gene (reference sequence). The CDR3 is CASSIAGGRGEAFF. DNA of the CDR3: TGTGCCAGTAGTATAGCAGGGGGCCGGGGTGAAGCTTTCTTT. Together with reference TRBV19 and TRBJ1-1, the CDR3 gives the full variable domain: DGGITQSPKYLFRKEGQNVTLSCEQNLNHDAMYWYRQDPGQGLRLIYYSQIVNDFQKGDIAEGYSVSREKKESFPLTVTSAQKNPTAFYLCASSIAGGRGEAFFGQGTRLTVV.

The sample holds a few counts of this clone. The chain recombines TRBV19 with TRBJ2-1, with a tentative D call TRBD1 (5 bases). The length of the CDR3 is 16 residues. The V gene's germline CDR1 is LNHDA and CDR2 SQIVND (reference sequence). Trimming took off 5 bases at V and 5 bases at J, with 19 bases between the two ends. As DNA, the CDR3 is TGTGCCAGTAGTCTCCTCTTGAGACAGAGAAACAATGAGCAGTTCTTC. It yields the protein CASSLLLRQRNNEQFF.